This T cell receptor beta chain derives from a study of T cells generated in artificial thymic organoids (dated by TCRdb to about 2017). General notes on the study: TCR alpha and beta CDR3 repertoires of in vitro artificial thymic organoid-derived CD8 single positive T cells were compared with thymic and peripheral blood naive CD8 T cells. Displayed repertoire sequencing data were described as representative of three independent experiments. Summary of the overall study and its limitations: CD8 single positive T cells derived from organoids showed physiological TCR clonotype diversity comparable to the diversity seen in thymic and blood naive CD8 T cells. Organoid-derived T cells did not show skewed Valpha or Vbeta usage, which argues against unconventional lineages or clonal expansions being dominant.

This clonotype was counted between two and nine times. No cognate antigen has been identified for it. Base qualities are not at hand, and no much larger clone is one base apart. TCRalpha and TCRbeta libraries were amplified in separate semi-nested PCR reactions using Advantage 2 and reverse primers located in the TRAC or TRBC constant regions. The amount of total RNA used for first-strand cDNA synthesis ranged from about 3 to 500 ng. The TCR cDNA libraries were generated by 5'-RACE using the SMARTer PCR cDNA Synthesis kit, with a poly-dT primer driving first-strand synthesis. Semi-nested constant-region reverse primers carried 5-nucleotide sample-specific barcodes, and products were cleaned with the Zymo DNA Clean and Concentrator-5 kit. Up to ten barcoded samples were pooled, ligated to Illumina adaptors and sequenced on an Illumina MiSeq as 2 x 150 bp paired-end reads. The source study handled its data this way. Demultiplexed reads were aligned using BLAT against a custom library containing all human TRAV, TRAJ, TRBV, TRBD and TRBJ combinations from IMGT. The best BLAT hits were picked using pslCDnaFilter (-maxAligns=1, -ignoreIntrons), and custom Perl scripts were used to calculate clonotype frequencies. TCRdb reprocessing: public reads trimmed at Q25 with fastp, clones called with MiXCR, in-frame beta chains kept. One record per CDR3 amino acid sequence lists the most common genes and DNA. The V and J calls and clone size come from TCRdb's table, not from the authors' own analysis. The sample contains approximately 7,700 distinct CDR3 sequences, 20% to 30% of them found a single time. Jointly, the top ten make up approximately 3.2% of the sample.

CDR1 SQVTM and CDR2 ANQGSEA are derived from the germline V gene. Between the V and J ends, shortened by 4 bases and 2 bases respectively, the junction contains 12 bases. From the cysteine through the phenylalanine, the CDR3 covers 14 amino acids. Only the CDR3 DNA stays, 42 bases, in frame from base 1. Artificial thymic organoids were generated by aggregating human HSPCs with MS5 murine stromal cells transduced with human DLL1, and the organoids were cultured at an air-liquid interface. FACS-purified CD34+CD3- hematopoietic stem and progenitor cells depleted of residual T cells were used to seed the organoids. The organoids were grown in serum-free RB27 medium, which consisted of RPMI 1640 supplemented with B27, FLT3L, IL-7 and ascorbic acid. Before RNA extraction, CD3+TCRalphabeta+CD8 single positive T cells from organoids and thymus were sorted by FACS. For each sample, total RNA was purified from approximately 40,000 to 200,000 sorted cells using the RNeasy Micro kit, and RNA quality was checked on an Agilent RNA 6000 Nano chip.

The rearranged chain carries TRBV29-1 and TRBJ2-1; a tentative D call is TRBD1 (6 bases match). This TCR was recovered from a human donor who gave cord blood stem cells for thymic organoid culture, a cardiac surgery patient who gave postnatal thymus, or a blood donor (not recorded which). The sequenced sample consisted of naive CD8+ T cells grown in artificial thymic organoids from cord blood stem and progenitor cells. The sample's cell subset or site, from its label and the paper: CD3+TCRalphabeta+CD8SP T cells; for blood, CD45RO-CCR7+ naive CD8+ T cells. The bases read TGCAGCGTTGGTCAGGGGATCACCTACAATGAGCAGTTCTTC. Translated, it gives CSVGQGITYNEQFF.